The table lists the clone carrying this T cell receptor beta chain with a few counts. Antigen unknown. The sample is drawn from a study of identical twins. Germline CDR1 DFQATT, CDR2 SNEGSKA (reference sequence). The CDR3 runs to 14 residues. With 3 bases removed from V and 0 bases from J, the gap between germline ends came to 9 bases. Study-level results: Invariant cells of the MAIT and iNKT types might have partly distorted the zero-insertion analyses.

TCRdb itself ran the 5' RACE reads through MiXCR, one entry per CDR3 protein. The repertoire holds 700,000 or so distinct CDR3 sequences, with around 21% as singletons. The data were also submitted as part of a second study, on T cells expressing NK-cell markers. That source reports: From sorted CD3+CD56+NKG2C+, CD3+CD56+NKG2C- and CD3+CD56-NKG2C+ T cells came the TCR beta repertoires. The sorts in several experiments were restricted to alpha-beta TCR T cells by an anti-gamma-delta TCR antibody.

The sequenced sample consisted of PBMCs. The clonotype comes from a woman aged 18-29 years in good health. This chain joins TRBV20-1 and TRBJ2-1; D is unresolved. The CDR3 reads CSARSWSSYNEQFF. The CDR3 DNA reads TGCAGTGCTAGGTCGTGGAGCTCCTACAATGAGCAGTTCTTC.